The clone carrying this T cell receptor beta chain was seen a handful of times. The sample is drawn from a study of blood T cell repertoires in COVID-19. Germline trimming cut 10 bases from V and 4 bases from J; bases unmatched to any gene: 7. Germline CDR1 and CDR2: MDHEN and SYDVKM. The CDR3 runs 13 residues. In the source study's methods: Amplification of reference gene primers was used by the study to estimate nucleated cell counts. Sequenced by immunoSEQ multiplex PCR; TCRdb stores in-frame clones only, minus some. The D gene and trimming were derived from the DNA, and the V and J assignments and clone size from that table. The sample contains roughly 200,000 clones, roughly 80% of which appear only once.

This chain joins TRBV28 and TRBJ1-1; 9 bases line up with TRBD1. Sequenced sample: peripheral blood. This TCR was recovered from a man aged 50 or older with active or convalescent COVID-19. The CDR3, as DNA: TGTGCCACCCAAACAGGGGGCTTCACTGAAGCTTTCTTT. Translated: CATQTGGFTEAFF.